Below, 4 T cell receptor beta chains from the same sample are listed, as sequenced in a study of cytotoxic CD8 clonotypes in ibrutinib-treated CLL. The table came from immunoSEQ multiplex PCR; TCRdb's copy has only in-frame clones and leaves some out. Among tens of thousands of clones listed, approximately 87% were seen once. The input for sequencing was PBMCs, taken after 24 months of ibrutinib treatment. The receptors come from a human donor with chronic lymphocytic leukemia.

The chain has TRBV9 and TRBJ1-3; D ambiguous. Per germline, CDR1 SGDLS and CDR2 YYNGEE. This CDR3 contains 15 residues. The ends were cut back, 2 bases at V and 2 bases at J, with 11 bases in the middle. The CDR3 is CASSVTLGAGNTIYF. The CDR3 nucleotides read TGTGCCAGCAGCGTGACCTTAGGAGCTGGAAACACCATATATTTT.

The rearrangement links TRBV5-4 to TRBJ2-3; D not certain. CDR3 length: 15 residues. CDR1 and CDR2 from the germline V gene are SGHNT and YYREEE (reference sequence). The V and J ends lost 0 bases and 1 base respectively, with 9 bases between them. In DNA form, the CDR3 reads TGTGCCAGCAGCTTGGGTGGGTATGGCACAGATACGCAGTATTTT. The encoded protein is CASSLGGYGTDTQYF.

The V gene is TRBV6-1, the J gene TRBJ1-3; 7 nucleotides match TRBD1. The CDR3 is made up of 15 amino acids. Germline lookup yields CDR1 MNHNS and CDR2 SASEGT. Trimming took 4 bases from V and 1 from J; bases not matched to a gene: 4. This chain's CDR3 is CASSGGTASGNTIYF. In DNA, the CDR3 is TGTGCCAGCAGTGGCGGGACAGCTTCTGGAAACACCATATATTTT.

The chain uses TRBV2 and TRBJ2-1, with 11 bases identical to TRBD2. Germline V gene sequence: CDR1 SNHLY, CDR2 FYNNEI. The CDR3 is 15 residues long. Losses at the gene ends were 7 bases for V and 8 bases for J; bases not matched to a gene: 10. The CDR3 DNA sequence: TGTGCCAGCATCAGGGGACTAGCGGAGGGGCATGAGCAGTTCTTC. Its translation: CASIRGLAEGHEQFF.